The 4 T cell receptor beta chains reported below all come from one sample, sequenced in a study of regulatory T cells in long-lasting Graves disease. Construction of the TCR beta libraries employed iRepertoire HTBI primers in conjunction with Arm-PCR of CDR3 regions. From the multiplex PCR reads, TCRdb called clonotypes with MiXCR, one entry per CDR3 protein. This table holds roughly 500,000 distinct CDR3 sequences, 20% to 25% found once. Indicated time point: persistent/refractory GD, antithyroid drugs over 5 years with positive TRAb. Generation of the TCR library employed RNA extracted from PBMCs. The sample here was peripheral blood mononuclear cells (PBMCs), taken when the disease was refractory, from a patient treated with antithyroid drugs. These receptors were taken from a female donor with Graves disease.

This clonotype was counted only a few times. The rearrangement joins TRBV13 to TRBJ2-5, with D possibly matching TRBD2 (5 bases). Between the trimmed V and J ends, which lost 4 bases and 5 bases, there was a span of 17 bases. The CDR3 has 15 amino acids. Germline loops: CDR1 PRHDT, CDR2 FYEKMQ (reference sequence). DNA of the CDR3: TGTGCCAGCAGCTCAGGAGGACGAAACGTCGAGACCCAGTACTTC. Translation gives CASSSGGRNVETQYF.

This clonotype was seen a few times. The V gene is TRBV20-1, the J gene TRBJ1-1; D not resolved. The V gene lost 3 bases and the J gene lost 2 bases, with 10 bases spanning the gap. This CDR3 spans 13 amino acids. CDR1 is DFQATT and CDR2 is SNEGSKA in the germline V gene (reference sequence). As DNA, the CDR3 is TGCAGTGCTAGGGCCCCAGCCAACACTGAAGCTTTCTTT. Translating it yields CSARAPANTEAFF.

This clonotype was counted only a few times. The gene calls are TRBV12-3 or TRBV12-4 and TRBJ1-5; D is uncertain. Trimming cost V 0 bases and J 11 bases, with 11 bases left between them. The CDR3 runs 13 residues. Here the CDR3 reads CASSLAPPRSQHF. In DNA, the CDR3 is TGTGCCAGCAGTTTAGCCCCCCCGAGGTCCCAGCATTTT.

This rearrangement joins TRBV3-1 to TRBJ2-2; 9 nucleotides align to TRBD2. The CDR3 spans 17 residues. Trimming at V came to 1 base and at J to 4 bases, leaving 7 bases not matched to a gene. Germline lookup yields CDR1 LGHDT and CDR2 YNNKEL (reference sequence). In DNA form, the CDR3 reads TGTGCCAGCAGCCAAGTCTGGCGGGGGGGCCTCACCGGGGAGCTGTTTTTT. This encodes CASSQVWRGGLTGELFF.